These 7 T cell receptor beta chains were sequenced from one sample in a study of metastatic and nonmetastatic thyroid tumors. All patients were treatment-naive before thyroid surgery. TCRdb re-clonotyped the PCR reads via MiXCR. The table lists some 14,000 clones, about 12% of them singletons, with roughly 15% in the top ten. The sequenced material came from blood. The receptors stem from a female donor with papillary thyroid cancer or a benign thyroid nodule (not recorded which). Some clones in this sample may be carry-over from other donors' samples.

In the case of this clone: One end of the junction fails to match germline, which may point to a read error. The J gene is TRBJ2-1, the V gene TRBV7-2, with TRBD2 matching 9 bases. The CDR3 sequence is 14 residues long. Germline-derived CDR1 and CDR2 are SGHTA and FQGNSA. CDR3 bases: TGTGTCAGCAGCTGGGTACTAGCGGGTAATGAGCAGTTCTTC. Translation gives CVSSWVLAGNEQFF.

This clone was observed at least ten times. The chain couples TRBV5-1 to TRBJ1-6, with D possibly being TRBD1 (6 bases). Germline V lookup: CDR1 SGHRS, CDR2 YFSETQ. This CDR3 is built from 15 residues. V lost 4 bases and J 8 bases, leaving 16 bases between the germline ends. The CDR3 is CASSETGRPDSPLHF. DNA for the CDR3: TGCGCCAGCAGCGAAACAGGGCGCCCTGATTCACCCCTCCACTTT.

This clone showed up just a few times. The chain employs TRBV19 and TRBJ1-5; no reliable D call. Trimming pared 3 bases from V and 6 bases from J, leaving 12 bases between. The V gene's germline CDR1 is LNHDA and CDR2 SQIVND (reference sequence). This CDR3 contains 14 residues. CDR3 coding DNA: TGTGCCAGTAGTATCGGCAGTAGTATTCAGCCCCAGCATTTT. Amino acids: CASSIGSSIQPQHF.

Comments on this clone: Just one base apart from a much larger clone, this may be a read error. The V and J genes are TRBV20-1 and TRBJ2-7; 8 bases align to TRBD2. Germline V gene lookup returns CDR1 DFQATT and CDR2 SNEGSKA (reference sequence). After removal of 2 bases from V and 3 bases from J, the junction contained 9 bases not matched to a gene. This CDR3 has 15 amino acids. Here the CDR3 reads CSARWTSSDVYEQYF. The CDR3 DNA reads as TGCAGTGCTAGATGGACTAGCTCTGATGTCTACGAGCAGTACTTC.

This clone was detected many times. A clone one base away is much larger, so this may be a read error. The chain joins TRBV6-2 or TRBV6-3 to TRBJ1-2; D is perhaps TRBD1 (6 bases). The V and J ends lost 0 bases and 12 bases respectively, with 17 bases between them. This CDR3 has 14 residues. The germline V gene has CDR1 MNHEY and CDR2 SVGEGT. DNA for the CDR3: TGTGCCAGCAGTTACTCAGGCAGGGGAAGAGGCCACACCTTC. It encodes CASSYSGRGRGHTF.

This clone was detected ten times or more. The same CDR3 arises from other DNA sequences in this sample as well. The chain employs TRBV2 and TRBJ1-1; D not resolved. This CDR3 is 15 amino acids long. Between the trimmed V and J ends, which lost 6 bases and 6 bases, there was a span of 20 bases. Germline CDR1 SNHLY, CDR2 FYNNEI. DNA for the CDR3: TGTGCCAGCAGAGGGAGAGTGACCGCCCCCCCTGAAGCTTTCTTT. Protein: CASRGRVTAPPEAFF.

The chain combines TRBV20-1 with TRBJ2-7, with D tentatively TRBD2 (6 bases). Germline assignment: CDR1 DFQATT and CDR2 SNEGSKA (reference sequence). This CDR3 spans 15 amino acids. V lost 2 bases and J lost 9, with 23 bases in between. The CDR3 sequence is CSARRYGGGVRGQYF. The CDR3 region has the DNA TGCAGTGCTAGACGCTATGGTGGCGGGGTTAGGGGGCAGTACTTC.